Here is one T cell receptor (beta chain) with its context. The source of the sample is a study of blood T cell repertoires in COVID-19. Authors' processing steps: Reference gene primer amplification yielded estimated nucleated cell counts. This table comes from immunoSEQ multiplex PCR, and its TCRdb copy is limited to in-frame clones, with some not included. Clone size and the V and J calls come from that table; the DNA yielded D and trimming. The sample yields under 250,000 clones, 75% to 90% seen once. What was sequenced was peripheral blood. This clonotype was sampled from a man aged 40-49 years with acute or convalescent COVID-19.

CDR3 bases: TGTGCCAGCAGTGGGGGGGGGCTGAACACTGAAGCTTTCTTT. Its translation is CASSGGGLNTEAFF. The chain employs TRBV28 and TRBJ1-1; maybe TRBD1 (6 bases). The CDR3 loop spans 14 amino acids. Trimming took 5 bases from V and 0 from J, leaving 10 bases between them. The V gene's germline CDR1 is MDHEN and CDR2 SYDVKM.